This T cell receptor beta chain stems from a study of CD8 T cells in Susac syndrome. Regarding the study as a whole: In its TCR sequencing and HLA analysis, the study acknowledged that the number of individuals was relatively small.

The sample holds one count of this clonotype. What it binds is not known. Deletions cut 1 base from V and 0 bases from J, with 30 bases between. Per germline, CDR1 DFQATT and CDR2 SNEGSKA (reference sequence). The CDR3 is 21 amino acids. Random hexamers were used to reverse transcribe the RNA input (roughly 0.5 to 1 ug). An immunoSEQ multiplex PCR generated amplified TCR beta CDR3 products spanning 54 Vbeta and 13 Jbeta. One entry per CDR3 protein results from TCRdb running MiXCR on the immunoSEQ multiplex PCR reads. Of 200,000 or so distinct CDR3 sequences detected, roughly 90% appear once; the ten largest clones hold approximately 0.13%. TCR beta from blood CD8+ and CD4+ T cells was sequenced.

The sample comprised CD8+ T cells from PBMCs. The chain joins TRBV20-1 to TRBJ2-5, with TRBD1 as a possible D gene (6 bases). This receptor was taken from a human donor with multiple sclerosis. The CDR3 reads CSARALQLGGRTASYQETQYF. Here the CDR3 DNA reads TGCAGTGCTAGAGCTCTCCAACTAGGGGGAAGAACAGCCTCGTACCAAGAGACCCAGTACTTC.